This T cell receptor (beta chain) was documented in a study of T-cell reconstitution after alpha-beta-depleted transplantation in children (dated by TCRdb to 2016 to 2017). Regarding the study in general: Using TCR repertoire profiling, the study quantitatively followed how T-cell immune reconstitution unfolded in children after TCRalphabeta/CD19-depleted allogeneic hematopoietic cell transplantation. The paper as a whole reports these results and caveats: In some patients, the high TCRbeta diversity seen at day 60 was put down to recipient T cells and intrathymic progenitors that had survived conditioning. Over subsequent months, a decline in hyperexpanded clone frequencies was noted, and after one year, T-cell counts and TCRbeta diversity were mostly ascribed to newly produced T cells. About two months after transplant, the apparently early recovery of alphabetaT-cell counts reportedly depended on just several hundred clones that had expanded rapidly and came from non-depleted graft cells.

As concerns this clonotype: It lacks a known antigen. Base quality data are lacking; no much larger clone is found one base away.

Taken with the paper, the label for treatment or condition translates to: allogeneic hematopoietic cell transplantation with graft depleted of TCRalphabeta T cells and CD19 B cells. Transplant recipients were children who received TCRalphabeta/CD19-depleted allogeneic hematopoietic cell grafts. The protocol used for the library was PCR. For sequencing, an Illumina HiSeq 2500 was employed. Molecular barcoding was employed in the preparation of TCR libraries, with unique molecular identifiers being used to normalize TCRbeta repertoire quantification. Through fastp at Q25 and MiXCR, TCRdb rebuilt clones from the public reads, retaining in-frame beta chains. Rows with one shared CDR3 protein collapse into an entry with the most common genes and DNA. The sample table lists approximately 150,000 distinct CDR3 sequences, 8.5% to 10% of them with a count of one. The leading ten clones occupy over 15% of the sample.

Counted from cysteine to phenylalanine, this CDR3 has 14 amino acids. This entry keeps only the CDR3 DNA: 42 bases, framed from base 1. V was cut back by 6 bases and J by 7 bases, leaving a gap of 16 bases between them. Via the germline V gene, CDR1 is MNHNS and CDR2 SASEGT. The chain couples TRBV6-1 to TRBJ1-5; the best D guess is TRBD1, with 6 bases matching. This specimen was PBMCs, mostly from graft donor cells, taken 180 days after TCRalphabeta/CD19-depleted stem cell transplant. The sequence was collected from a female patient younger than 10 who had a stem cell transplant for congenital amegakaryocytic thrombocytopenia, so the T cells may come from the graft donor. CDR3 region: CASSARGAGQPQHF. The DNA sequence is as follows: TGTGCCAGCAGCGCCCGGGGGGCCGGGCAGCCCCAGCATTTT.